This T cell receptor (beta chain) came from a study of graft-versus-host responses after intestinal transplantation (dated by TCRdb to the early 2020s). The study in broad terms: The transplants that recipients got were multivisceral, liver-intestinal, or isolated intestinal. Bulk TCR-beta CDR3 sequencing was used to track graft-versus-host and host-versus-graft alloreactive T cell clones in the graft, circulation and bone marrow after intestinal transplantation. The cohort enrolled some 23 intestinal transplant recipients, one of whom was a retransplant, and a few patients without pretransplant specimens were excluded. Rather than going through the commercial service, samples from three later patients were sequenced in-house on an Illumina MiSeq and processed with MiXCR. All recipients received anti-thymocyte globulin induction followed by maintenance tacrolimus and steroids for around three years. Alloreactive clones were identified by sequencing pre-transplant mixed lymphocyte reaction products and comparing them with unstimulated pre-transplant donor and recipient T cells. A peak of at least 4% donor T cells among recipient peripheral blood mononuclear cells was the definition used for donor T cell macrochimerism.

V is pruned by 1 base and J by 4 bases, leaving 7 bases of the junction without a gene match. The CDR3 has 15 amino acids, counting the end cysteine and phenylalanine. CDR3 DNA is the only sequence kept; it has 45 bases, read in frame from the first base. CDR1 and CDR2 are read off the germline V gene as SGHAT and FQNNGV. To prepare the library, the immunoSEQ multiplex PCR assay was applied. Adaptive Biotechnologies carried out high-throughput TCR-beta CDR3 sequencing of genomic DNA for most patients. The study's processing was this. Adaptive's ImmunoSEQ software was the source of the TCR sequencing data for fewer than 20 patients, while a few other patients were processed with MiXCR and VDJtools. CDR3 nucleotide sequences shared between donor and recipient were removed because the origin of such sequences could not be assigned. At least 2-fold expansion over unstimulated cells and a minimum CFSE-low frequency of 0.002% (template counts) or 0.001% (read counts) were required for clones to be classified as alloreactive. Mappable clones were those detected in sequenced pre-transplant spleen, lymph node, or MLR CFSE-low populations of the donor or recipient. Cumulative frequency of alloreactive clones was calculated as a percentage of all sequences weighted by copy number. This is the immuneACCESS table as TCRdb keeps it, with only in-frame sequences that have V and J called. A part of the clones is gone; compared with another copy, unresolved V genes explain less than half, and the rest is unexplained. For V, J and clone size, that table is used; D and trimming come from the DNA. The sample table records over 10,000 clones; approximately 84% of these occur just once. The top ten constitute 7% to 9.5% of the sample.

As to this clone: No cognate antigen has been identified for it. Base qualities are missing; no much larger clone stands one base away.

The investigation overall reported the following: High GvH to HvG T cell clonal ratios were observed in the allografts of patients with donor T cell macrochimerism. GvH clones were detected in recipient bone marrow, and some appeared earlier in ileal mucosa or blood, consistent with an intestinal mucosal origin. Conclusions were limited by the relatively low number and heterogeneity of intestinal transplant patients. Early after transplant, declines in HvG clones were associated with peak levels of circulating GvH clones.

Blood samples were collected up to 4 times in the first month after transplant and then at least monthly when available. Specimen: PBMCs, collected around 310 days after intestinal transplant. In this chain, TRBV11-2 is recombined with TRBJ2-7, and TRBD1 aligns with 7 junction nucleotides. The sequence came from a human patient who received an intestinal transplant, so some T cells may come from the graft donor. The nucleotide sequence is TGTGCCAGCAGCTTAGGACAGGGCTCTTCTTACGAGCAGTACTTC. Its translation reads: CASSLGQGSSYEQYF.